This TCR beta chain was identified in a study of T-cell reconstitution after alpha-beta-depleted transplantation in children. Whole-study results and caveats: Fresh T-cell production supplied most of the T-cell counts and diversity seen one year after transplant. Some patients' high day-60 TCRbeta diversity was traced to surviving recipient T cells and thymic progenitors.

This clonotype was seen more than once but under ten times. Its antigen remains unidentified. Germline V gene data show CDR1 as SGHTA and CDR2 as FQGNSA. Trimming stripped 4 bases from V and 6 bases from J, with 18 bases between. CDR3 size: 15 residues. For TCRbeta, the library was prepared with unique molecular identifiers. Using its own MiXCR run on the PCR reads, TCRdb lists one record per CDR3 protein. This table has 500,000 to 650,000 distinct CDR3 sequences, over 10% appearing once. The TCR comes from a female patient younger than 10 who had a stem cell transplant for aplastic anemia, so the T cells may come from the graft donor. The chain is built from TRBV7-2 and TRBJ1-2; unclear D gene. Sequencing used PBMCs, mostly from graft donor cells, obtained 180 days after TCRalphabeta/CD19-depleted stem cell transplant. The CDR3 nucleotides read TGTGCCAGCAGCTCCCGGGCCCGAGTTGGGCATGGCTACACCTTC. Residues: CASSSRARVGHGYTF. Full variable domain (missing parts from reference TRBV7-2 and TRBJ1-2): GAGVSQSPSNKVTEKGKDVELRCDPISGHTALYWYRQSLGQGLEFLIYFQGNSAPDKSGLPSDRFSAERTGGSVSTLTIQRTQQEDSAVYLCASSSRARVGHGYTFGSGTRLTVV.